This T cell receptor (beta chain) appears in the sequencing data of a study of T cell repertoires in cytomegalovirus infection. Study-wide context: In public TCR beta signatures, there were indications of both CMV infection and matching HLA type.

The CDR3 extends over 16 amino acids. The germline gives CDR1 DFQATT, CDR2 SNEGSKA (reference sequence). V dropped 5 bases and J dropped 7; count of bases not matched to a gene: 12. TCRdb reprocessed the reads via MiXCR and lists one record per CDR3 protein. This table holds 250,000 to 300,000 distinct CDR3 sequences, 9.1% found once. Findings and caveats of the study: Clonotype analysis showed dominance of the ex vivo response by HLA-C-restricted CMV-specific TCR beta clonotypes. People with CMV and the relevant HLA were identified by cumulative public TCR beta family frequency.

This clonotype has at least ten counts. The antigen remains undetermined. The sequence derives from a human donor in good health (CMV status not recorded). Some clones in this sample may be carry-over from other donors' samples. The material sequenced was PBMCs. The gene calls are TRBV20-1 and TRBJ2-1; 12 bases line up with TRBD2. In DNA, the CDR3 is TGCAGTGCTTCTCCTAGCGGGAGGGCCTTCAGTAATGAGCAGTTCTTC. Translating gives CSASPSGRAFSNEQFF.